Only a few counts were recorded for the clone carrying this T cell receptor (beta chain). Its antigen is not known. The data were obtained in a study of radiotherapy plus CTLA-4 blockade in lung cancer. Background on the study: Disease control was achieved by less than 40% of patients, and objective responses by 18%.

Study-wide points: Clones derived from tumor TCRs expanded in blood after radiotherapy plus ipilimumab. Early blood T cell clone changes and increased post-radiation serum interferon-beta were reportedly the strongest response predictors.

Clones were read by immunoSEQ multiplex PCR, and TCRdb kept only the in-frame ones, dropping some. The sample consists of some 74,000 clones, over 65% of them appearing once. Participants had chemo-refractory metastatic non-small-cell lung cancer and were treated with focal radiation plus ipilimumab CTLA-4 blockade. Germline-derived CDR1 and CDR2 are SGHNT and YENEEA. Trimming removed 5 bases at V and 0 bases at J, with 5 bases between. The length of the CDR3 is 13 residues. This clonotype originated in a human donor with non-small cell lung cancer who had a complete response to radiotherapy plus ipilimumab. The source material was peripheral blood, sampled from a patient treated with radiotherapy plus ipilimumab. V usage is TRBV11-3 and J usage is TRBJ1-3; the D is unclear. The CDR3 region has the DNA TGTGCCAGCAGCGCGATCTCTGGAAACACCATATATTTT. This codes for CASSAISGNTIYF.